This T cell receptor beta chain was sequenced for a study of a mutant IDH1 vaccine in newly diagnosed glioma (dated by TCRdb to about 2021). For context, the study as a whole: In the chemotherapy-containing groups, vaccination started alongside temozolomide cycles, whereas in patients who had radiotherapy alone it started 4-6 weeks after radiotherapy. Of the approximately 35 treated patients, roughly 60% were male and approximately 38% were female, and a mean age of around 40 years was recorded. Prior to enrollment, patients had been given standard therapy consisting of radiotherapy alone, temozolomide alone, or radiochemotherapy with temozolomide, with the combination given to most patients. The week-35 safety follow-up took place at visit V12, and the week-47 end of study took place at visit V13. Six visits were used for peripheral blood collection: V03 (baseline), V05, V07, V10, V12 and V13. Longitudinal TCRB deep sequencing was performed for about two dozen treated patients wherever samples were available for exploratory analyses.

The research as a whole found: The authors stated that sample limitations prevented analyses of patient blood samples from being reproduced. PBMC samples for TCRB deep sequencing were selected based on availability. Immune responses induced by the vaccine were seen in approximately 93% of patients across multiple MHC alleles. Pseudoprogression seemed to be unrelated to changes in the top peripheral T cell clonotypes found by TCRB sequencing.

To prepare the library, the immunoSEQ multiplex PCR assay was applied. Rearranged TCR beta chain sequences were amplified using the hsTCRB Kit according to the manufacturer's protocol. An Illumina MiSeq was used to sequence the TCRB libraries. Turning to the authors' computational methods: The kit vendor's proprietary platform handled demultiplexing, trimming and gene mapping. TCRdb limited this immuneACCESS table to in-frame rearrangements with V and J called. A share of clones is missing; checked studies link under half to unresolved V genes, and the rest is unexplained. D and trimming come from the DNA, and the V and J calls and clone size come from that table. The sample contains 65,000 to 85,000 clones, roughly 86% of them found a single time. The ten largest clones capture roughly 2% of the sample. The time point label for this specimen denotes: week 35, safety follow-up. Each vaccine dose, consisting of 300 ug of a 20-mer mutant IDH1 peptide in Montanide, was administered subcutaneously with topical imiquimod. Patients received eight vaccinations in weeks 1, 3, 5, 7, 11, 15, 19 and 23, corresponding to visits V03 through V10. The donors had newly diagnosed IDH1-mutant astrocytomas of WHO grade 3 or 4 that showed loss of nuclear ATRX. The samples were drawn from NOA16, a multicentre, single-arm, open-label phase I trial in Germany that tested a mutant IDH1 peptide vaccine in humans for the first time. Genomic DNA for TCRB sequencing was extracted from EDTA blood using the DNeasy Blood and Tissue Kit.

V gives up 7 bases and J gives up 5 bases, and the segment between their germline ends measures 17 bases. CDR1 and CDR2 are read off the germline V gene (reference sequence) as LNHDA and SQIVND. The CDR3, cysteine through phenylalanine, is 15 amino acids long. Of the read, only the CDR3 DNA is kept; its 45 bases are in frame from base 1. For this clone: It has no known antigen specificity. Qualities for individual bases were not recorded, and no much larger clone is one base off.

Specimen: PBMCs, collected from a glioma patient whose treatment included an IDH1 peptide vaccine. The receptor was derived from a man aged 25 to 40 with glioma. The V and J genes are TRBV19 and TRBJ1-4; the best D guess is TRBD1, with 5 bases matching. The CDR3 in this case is CASTHIRGVNEKLFF. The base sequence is TGTGCCAGTACCCATATTAGGGGTGTAAATGAAAAACTGTTTTTT.